The sequence of this TCR beta chain was determined in a study of T-cell memory formation after mild COVID-19. Concerning this clonotype itself: The antigen is unknown.

The length of the CDR3 is 17 residues. V dropped 1 base and J dropped 5; count of bases not matched to a gene: 8. CDR1 is MDHEN, CDR2 SYDVKM, per germline. Libraries for TCRalpha and TCRbeta carried sample barcodes and unique molecular identifiers via 5'RACE. TCRdb reprocessed the 5' RACE reads with MiXCR, giving one entry per CDR3 protein. The profile covers about 300,000 distinct CDR3 sequences, with 15% to 20% appearing a single time and over 20% taken by the ten largest. Findings and caveats of the study: Clones that shrank (day 15 to 85) were balanced CD4/CD8, whereas later expanders leaned CD4+.

This receptor was identified in a man between 18 and 35 years old who had mild COVID-19 (a few samples of this study predate the infection). Cell type and time point are not known. The rearrangement links TRBV28 to TRBJ2-1; 10 bases agree with TRBD2. Source material: PBMCs or a T cell subset sorted from them (not recorded which). The CDR3 region is CASSLFLLAGSHNEQFF. For the CDR3, the DNA is TGTGCCAGCAGTTTATTCCTACTAGCGGGGAGTCACAATGAGCAGTTCTTC.